This is a list of T cell receptor beta chains from one sample in a study of T cells in Graves' hyperthyroidism and ophthalmopathy. TCRdb re-analysed the multiplex PCR reads in MiXCR, keeping a single row per CDR3 protein. The profile shows approximately 330,000 distinct CDR3 sequences, 15% to 20% of them singletons. The sample taken for sequencing was blood. These receptors came from a woman aged 45-65 years with Graves' hyperthyroidism. Both conserved end residues are part of each CDR3. D genes are given only for firm matches. Only some rows state a clone size, as once, few, many or a class for expanded clones.

J	D	V	size	DNA	CDR3
TRBJ2-1	TRBD2	TRBV2	many	TGTGCCAGCTCAGGGACTAGTTACAATGAGCAGTTCTTC	CASSGTSYNEQFF
TRBJ2-3	TRBD2	TRBV20-1	few	TGCAGTGTCAACCAGCGGGAGGGTATGACAGATACGCAGTATTTT	CSVNQREGMTDTQYF
TRBJ2-1	TRBD2	TRBV6-1	.	TGTGCCGGCAGGCCCGACAGAGCGGGAGGGTCAGTGGGCAATGAGCAGTTCTTC	CAGRPDRAGGSVGNEQFF
TRBJ2-3	.	TRBV6-1	few	TGTGCCAGCAGTGACGTAGCGGGCACAGATACGCAGTATTTT	CASSDVAGTDTQYF
TRBJ2-7	TRBD1	TRBV29-1	.	TGCAGCGTTGAAGATGGGGGGGACAGGGGATACGAGCAGTACTTC	CSVEDGGDRGYEQYF
TRBJ2-7	.	TRBV27	few	TGTGCCAGCAGTTGGGACCCGCGCGACGAGCAGTACTTC	CASSWDPRDEQYF
TRBJ1-1	.	TRBV11-2	many	TGTGCCAGCAGCTTAGGTACAGTCTCCACTGAAGCTTTCTTT	CASSLGTVSTEAFF
TRBJ2-2	TRBD2	TRBV5-1	.	TGCGCCAGCAGCGCCATCACTAGCGGGGGAAACACCGGGGAGCTGTTTTTT	CASSAITSGGNTGELFF
TRBJ2-1	TRBD2	TRBV9	.	TGTGCCAGCAGCGTAGAGAGCGGGAGGGCCAATGAGCAGTTCTTC	CASSVESGRANEQFF
TRBJ2-1	.	TRBV30	.	TGTGCCTGGAAGGGACTCTACAATGAGCAGTTCTTC	CAWKGLYNEQFF
TRBJ1-6	TRBD1	TRBV11-2	.	TGTGCCAGCAGCCCTCCGGGACAGGGCTATAATTCACCCCTCCACTTT	CASSPPGQGYNSPLHF
TRBJ1-2	.	TRBV30	.	TGTGCCTGGAGCGCGCTCTTGTCCCTTGGAATCTACACCTTC	CAWSALLSLGIYTF
TRBJ1-2	.	TRBV29-1	few	TGCAGCGTTGGTGACGGGAATCCATATGGCTACACCTTC	CSVGDGNPYGYTF
TRBJ1-5	.	TRBV10-3	few	TGTGCCATCAGTGAGTCGTTCAGGGAGGTCGGTAACAATCAGCCCCAGCATTTT	CAISESFREVGNNQPQHF
TRBJ2-5	.	TRBV20-1	many	TGCAGTGCCAAACCTGGCAGGGGCCAAGAGACCCAGTACTTC	CSAKPGRGQETQYF
TRBJ1-5	TRBD1	TRBV28	many	TGTGCCAGCAGTTTAGGAGCAGGGGGATATCAGCCCCAGCATTTT	CASSLGAGGYQPQHF
TRBJ1-2	TRBD1	TRBV20-1	.	TGCAGTGCTAGAGTATTACCGGGACAGGGGGCCGGCTACACCTTC	CSARVLPGQGAGYTF
TRBJ1-3	.	TRBV30	.	TGTGCCTGGAGTGTGGGCGGATCTGGAAACACCATATATTTT	CAWSVGGSGNTIYF
TRBJ1-2	.	TRBV15	many	TGTGCCACCAGCAGAGAAGGGGGAGGCTATGGCTACACCTTC	CATSREGGGYGYTF